This TCR beta chain was sequenced for a study of early T cells in non-severe SARS-CoV-2 infection. Whole-study findings and limits: Matching with VDJdb favored anti-spike CD8 responses (missing private and CD4 specificities).

V lost 5 bases and J lost 4, with 10 bases in between. This CDR3 has 13 amino acids. The V gene's germline CDR1 is SGHAT and CDR2 FQNNGV. Attached unique molecular identifiers marked individual cDNA molecules. TCRdb recomputed calls from the 5' RACE reads with MiXCR, one row per CDR3 protein. The sample lists tens of thousands of distinct CDR3 sequences; roughly 18% were seen once. This clonotype was found a few times. No antigen is known for it. The genes are TRBV11-2 and TRBJ2-3, with unresolved D. The receptor was derived from an adult who was a healthcare worker with PCR-confirmed SARS-CoV-2 infection or an uninfected control (not recorded which). Sequencing used whole blood, obtained at baseline. The DNA for the CDR3 is TGTGCCAGCAGCCCCGTGTATGCAGATACGCAGTATTTT. Amino acid sequence: CASSPVYADTQYF.